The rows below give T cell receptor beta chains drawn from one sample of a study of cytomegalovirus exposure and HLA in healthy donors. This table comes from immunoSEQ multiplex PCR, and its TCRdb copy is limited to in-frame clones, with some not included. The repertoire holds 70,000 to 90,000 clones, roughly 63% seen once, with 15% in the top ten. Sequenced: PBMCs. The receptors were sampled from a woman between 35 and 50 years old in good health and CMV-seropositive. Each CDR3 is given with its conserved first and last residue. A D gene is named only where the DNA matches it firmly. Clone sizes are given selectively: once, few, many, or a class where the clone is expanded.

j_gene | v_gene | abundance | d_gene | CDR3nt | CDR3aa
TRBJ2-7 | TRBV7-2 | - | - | TGTGCCAGCAGCTCCTACTTCGGTGCCGAGCAGTACTTC | CASSSYFGAEQYF
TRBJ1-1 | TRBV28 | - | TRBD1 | TGTGCCAGCAGTTTGGGACAGGCGAAAGCTTTCTTT | CASSLGQAKAFF
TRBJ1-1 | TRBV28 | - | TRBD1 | TGTGCCAGCAGCTATCCGGGACAGGGCGATAGGGACACTGAAGCTTTCTTT | CASSYPGQGDRDTEAFF
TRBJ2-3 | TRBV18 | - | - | TGTGCCAGCTCACGAACGGGGGTCGTCAGCACAGATACGCAGTATTTT | CASSRTGVVSTDTQYF
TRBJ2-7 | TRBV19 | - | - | TGTGCCAGTAGTATAAGGTTGCCGCAGGAGGGCTACGAGCAGTACTTC | CASSIRLPQEGYEQYF
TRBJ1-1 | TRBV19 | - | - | TGTGCCAGTAGTGGGGGACTTGAAGCTTTCTTT | CASSGGLEAFF
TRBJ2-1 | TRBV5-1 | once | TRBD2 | TGCGCCAGCAGTTTAAGCGGGAGGCCAACAAATTACAATGAGCAGTTCTTC | CASSLSGRPTNYNEQFF
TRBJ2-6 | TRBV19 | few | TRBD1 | TGTGCCAGAAGCACTACCGGGACAGGGACTGGGGCCAACGTCCTGACTTTC | CARSTTGTGTGANVLTF
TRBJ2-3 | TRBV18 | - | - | TGTGCCAGCTCACTTGCTGGCGGGAGCACAGATACGCAGTATTTT | CASSLAGGSTDTQYF
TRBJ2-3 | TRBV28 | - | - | TGTGCCAGCAGGGGCGGCGGGGCCTCCACAGATACGCAGTATTTT | CASRGGGASTDTQYF
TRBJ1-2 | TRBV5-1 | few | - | TGCGCCAGCAGCCCGACAGGTTCTTCTGGCTACACCTTC | CASSPTGSSGYTF
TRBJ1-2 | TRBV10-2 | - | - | TGCGCCAGCCAGACTGATTCTTATGGCTACACCTTC | CASQTDSYGYTF
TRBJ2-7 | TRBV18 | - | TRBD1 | TGTGCCAGCTCACTGACAGGGGGATACGAGCAGTACTTC | CASSLTGGYEQYF
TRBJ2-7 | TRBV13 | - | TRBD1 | TGTGCCAGCAGCTCAACAGGGGGTGAAGAGCAGTACTTC | CASSSTGGEEQYF
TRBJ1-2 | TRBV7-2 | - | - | TGTGCCAGCAGCTTATCACGGGGGGCGCAGGATGGCTACACCTTC | CASSLSRGAQDGYTF
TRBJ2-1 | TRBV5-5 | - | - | TGTGCCAGCAGCTTGGGGATAGCTGCAAACTCCTACAATGAGCAGTTCTTC | CASSLGIAANSYNEQFF
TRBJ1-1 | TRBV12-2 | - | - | TGTGCAAGTCGCTTAGGGACAGGGAGTCCGCTGACTGAAGCTTTCTTT | CASRLGTGSPLTEAFF
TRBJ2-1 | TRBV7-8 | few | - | TGTGCCAGCAGCTTACTTCCCGTGGACTTCCAAGAGCAGTTCTTC | CASSLLPVDFQEQFF
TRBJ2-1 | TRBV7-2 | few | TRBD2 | TGTGCCAGCAGCCCCTCTAGCGGGGAGGGAAATGAGCAGTTCTTC | CASSPSSGEGNEQFF
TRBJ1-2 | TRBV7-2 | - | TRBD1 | TGTGCCAGCAGCTTTCCTGGACAGGGCTATGGCTACACCTTC | CASSFPGQGYGYTF
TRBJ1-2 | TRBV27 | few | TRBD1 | TGTGCCAGCAGTTTCTCCGACAGGGTGGCTGGCTACACCTTC | CASSFSDRVAGYTF
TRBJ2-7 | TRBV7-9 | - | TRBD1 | TGTGCCAGCAGCCAGCGGGACAGGGCCTCCGAGCAGTACTTC | CASSQRDRASEQYF
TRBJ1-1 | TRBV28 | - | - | TGTGCCAGCAGTCCCGGACAAAACACTGAAGCTTTCTTT | CASSPGQNTEAFF
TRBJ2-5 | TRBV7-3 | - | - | TGTGCCAGCAGCTTAGAAAGGGGGAAGACCCAGTACTTC | CASSLERGKTQYF
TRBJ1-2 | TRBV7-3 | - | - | TGTGCCATCTGGGACAAGGATTATGGCTACACCTTC | CAIWDKDYGYTF
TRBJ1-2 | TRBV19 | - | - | TGTGCCAGTACCCAGGACAGATATGGCTACACCTTC | CASTQDRYGYTF
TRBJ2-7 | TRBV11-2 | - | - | TGTGCCAGCAGCTTAGGTGGGAGCGCGGGTGAGCAGTACTTC | CASSLGGSAGEQYF
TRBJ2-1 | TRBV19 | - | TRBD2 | TGTGCCAGTAGTCGAATGACTAGCGGGAGCCTCTCCTCCTACAATGAGCAGTTCTTC | CASSRMTSGSLSSYNEQFF
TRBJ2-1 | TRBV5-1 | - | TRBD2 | TGCGCCAGCAACCCTAGCGGGTCATCCTACAATGAGCAGTTCTTC | CASNPSGSSYNEQFF
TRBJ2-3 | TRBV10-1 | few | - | TGCGCCAGCAGTGAGGCGGGTAGCACAGATACGCAGTATTTT | CASSEAGSTDTQYF
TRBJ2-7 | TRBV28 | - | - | TGTGCCAGCAGTTTACAGGGGAACGCCGCCTACGAGCAGTACTTC | CASSLQGNAAYEQYF
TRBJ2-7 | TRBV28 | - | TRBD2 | TGTGCCAGCAGTCCCGGACTAGCGGGAACCTACGAGCAGTACTTC | CASSPGLAGTYEQYF
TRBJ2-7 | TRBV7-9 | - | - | TGTGCCAGCAGCTTTGCAGGGACTGCCTACGAGCAGTACTTC | CASSFAGTAYEQYF
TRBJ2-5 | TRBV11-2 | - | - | TGTGCCAGCAGGCGGGTAGAGACCCAGTACTTC | CASRRVETQYF
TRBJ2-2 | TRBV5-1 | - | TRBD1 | TGCGCCAGCAGCCCGGGACAGGTCTCGGGCACCGGGGAGCTGTTTTTT | CASSPGQVSGTGELFF
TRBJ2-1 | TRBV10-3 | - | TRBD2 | TGTGCCATCAGTGAGTCCACGGGAGGTCGGGAGCAGTTCTTC | CAISESTGGREQFF
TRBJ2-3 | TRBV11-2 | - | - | TGTGCCAGCAGCTTGCTCGCTTCCGGGAGCAAGGATACGCAGTATTTT | CASSLLASGSKDTQYF
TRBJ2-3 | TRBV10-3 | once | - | TGTGCCATGAGATACGCATCCAGCACAGATACGCAGTATTTT | CAMRYASSTDTQYF
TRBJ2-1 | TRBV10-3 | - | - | TGTGCCATCAGCCCTAGCGACACCTACAATGAGCAGTTCTTC | CAISPSDTYNEQFF
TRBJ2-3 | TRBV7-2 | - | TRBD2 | TGTGCCAGCAGCTTCGGACTAGCGGGAACAGATACGCAGTATTTT | CASSFGLAGTDTQYF
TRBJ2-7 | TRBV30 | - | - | TGTGCCTGGAACAGGGCCGCTCTCTCCTACGAGCAGTACTTC | CAWNRAALSYEQYF
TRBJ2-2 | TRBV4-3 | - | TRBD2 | TGCGCCAGCAGTCTTTGGGAGACTAGCGGGAGGAACACCGGGGAGCTGTTTTTT | CASSLWETSGRNTGELFF
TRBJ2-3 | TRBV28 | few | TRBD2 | TGTGCCAGCACTAGCGGGACTGCACGGTATTTT | CASTSGTARYF
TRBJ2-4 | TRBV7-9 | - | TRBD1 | TGTGCCAGCAGCTGGGGACAGGGGGTCGACAAAAACATTCAGTACTTC | CASSWGQGVDKNIQYF
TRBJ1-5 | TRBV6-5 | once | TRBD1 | TGTGCCAGCTCCGTGGGGCAGGGGGTTGGGCAGCCCCAGCATTTT | CASSVGQGVGQPQHF
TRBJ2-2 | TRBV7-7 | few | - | TGTGCCAGCAGCTTATATAACACCGGGGAGCTGTTTTTT | CASSLYNTGELFF
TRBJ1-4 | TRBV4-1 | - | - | TGCGCCAGCAGCCAAGATGAGCTCGCAACTAATGAAAAACTGTTTTTT | CASSQDELATNEKLFF
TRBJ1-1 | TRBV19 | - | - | TGTGCCAGTAACCGGAGGAACACTGAAGCTTTCTTT | CASNRRNTEAFF
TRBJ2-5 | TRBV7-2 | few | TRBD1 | TGTGCCAGCAGCCCAGGGGGTTGGGCAGGAGAGGATTCTCGAGAGACCCAGTACTTC | CASSPGGWAGEDSRETQYF
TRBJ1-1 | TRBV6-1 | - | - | TGTGCCAGTAGCGAGAACACTGAAGCTTTCTTT | CASSENTEAFF
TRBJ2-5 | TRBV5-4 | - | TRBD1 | TGTGCCAGCAGCCAGGACAGGAGGGAGACCCAGTACTTC | CASSQDRRETQYF
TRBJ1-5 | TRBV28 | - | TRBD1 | TGTGCCAGCAGTTTACAGGGGGCTCAGCCCCAGCATTTT | CASSLQGAQPQHF
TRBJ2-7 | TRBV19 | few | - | TGTGCCAGTAGCCCAAGGTCGAGGGACGAGCAGTACTTC | CASSPRSRDEQYF
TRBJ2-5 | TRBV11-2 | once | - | TGTGCCAGCAGCTTAGATTTAGGACTCTTACAAGAGACCCAGTACTTC | CASSLDLGLLQETQYF
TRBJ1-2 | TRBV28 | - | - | TGTGCCAGCAGTTTATTGCAGGGGAAGGATGGCTACACCTTC | CASSLLQGKDGYTF
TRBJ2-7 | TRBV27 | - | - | TGTGCCAGCAGAGTGACAGGAAAATACGAGCAGTACTTC | CASRVTGKYEQYF
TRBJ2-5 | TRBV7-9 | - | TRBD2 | TGTGCCAGCAGCTTAGTATTAGCGGGAGTGGAGACCCAGTACTTC | CASSLVLAGVETQYF